The 16 T cell receptor beta chains listed next were all sequenced from one sample in a study of cytotoxic CD8 clonotypes in ibrutinib-treated CLL. TCRdb keeps only in-frame clones here, not all; method: immunoSEQ multiplex PCR. The table records 250,000 to 350,000 clones, approximately 76% of them present only once. The material sequenced was PBMCs, taken at disease progression, from a patient treated with ibrutinib. These receptors all stem from a human donor with chronic lymphocytic leukemia.

V gene TRBV5-1 combines with J gene TRBJ1-3; D might be TRBD1 (6 bases). Germline V gene lookup returns CDR1 SGHRS and CDR2 YFSETQ. Trimming left V 0 bases short and J 5 bases short, with 12 bases between. The CDR3 is made up of 15 amino acids. The CDR3 protein is CASSLVADRRNTIYF. The CDR3 bases are TGCGCCAGCAGCTTGGTGGCGGACAGACGAAACACCATATATTTT.

The rearrangement links TRBV6-6 to TRBJ1-4, with D tentatively TRBD1 (6 bases). The CDR3 covers 15 residues. V was cut by 2 bases and J by 4 bases, with 11 bases left in between. The germline CDR1 and CDR2 sequences are MNHNY and SVGAGI (reference sequence). CDR3 coding DNA: TGTGCCAGCAGTTACCCAGGACAGAATAATGAAAAACTGTTTTTT. Translating gives CASSYPGQNNEKLFF.

The rearrangement links TRBV9 to TRBJ2-7, with D perhaps matching TRBD1 (6 bases). Germline CDR1 reads SGDLS; CDR2 reads YYNGEE. Between the trimmed V and J ends, which lost 2 bases and 4 bases, there was a span of 13 bases. The CDR3 consists of 14 residues. The CDR3 DNA follows: TGTGCCAGCAGCGTGGGGGCTAGCACATACGAGCAGTACTTC. The encoded protein is CASSVGASTYEQYF.

The chain carries TRBV11-2 and TRBJ2-7; possibly TRBD2 for D (6 bases). The CDR3 is 17 residues long. Germline lookup yields CDR1 SGHAT and CDR2 FQNNGV. Between the trimmed V and J ends, which lost 0 bases and 6 bases, there was a span of 21 bases. The CDR3 reads CASSLDLFGLEGGEQYF. CDR3 sequence (DNA): TGTGCCAGCAGCTTAGATCTTTTTGGGTTGGAGGGAGGCGAGCAGTACTTC.

The chain recombines TRBV29-1 with TRBJ2-1, with TRBD2 matching over 13 bases. This CDR3 is 15 amino acids long. Germline V gene sequence: CDR1 SQVTM, CDR2 ANQGSEA. V trimming: 6 bases; J trimming: 1 base; junction bases outside the gene matches: 3. CDR3 in amino acids: CSVWTSGSSYNEQFF. The CDR3 DNA reads TGCAGCGTATGGACTAGCGGGAGTTCCTACAATGAGCAGTTCTTC.

This clone was recorded only once. The chain has TRBV9 and TRBJ1-4; 12 nucleotides line up with TRBD1. The CDR3 totals 15 residues. V trimming: 4 bases; J trimming: 7 bases; junction bases outside the gene matches: 5. CDR1 SGDLS and CDR2 YYNGEE come from the germline V gene. CDR3 residues: CASSPGQGASEKLFF. The CDR3 nucleotides are TGTGCCAGCAGCCCGGGACAGGGGGCTAGTGAAAAACTGTTTTTT.

This clone was counted between two and nine times. This chain connects TRBV12-5 to TRBJ2-3; D is unclear. This CDR3 has 11 amino acids. Germline lookup yields CDR1 LGHNT and CDR2 FRNRAP. V lost 2 bases, J lost 8 bases, and 5 bases lay in between. The CDR3 sequence: CASGLWGTQYF. CDR3 nucleotide sequence: TGTGCTAGTGGTTTGTGGGGTACGCAGTATTTT.

This clone has only a few counts. The chain has TRBV5-6 and TRBJ1-4; D unresolved. CDR1 is SGHDT, CDR2 YYEEEE, per germline. This CDR3 has 14 residues. The V end was cut by 2 bases, the J end by 1 base, with 6 bases between. CDR3 DNA: TGTGCCAGCAGCTTCTGGGTAACTAATGAAAAACTGTTTTTT. Its translation: CASSFWVTNEKLFF.

CDR3 loop: CASREDGMNTEAFF. The CDR3 DNA follows: TGCGCCAGCAGAGAGGACGGGATGAACACTGAAGCTTTCTTT. This chain uses TRBV5-1 with TRBJ1-1; D uncertain. Per the germline V gene, CDR1 is SGHRS and CDR2 is YFSETQ. V lost 5 bases to trimming and J lost 0 bases, with 11 bases between them. The CDR3 runs to 14 residues.

The CDR3 DNA follows: TGTGCCAGCAGCCCAGGGGGCGGGGACTCTGGGGCCAACGTCCTGACTTTC. Translating gives CASSPGGGDSGANVLTF. The V and J genes are TRBV7-8 and TRBJ2-6, with TRBD1 identical over 8 bases. V was clipped by 5 bases and J by 0 bases; unmatched bases: 6. CDR3 length equals 17 residues. Per germline, CDR1 SGHVS and CDR2 FQNEAQ.

The chain uses TRBV29-1 and TRBJ1-1; D not certain. V dropped 7 bases and J dropped 2 bases, with 8 bases sitting between them. Looked up from germline, CDR1 is SQVTM and CDR2 is ANQGSEA. This CDR3 comprises 11 residues. CDR3 sequence (DNA): TGCAGCGCCTTTCATAACACTGAAGCTTTCTTT. This gives the protein CSAFHNTEAFF.

V and J are TRBV29-1 and TRBJ2-4; D is undetermined. Germline CDR1 SQVTM, CDR2 ANQGSEA. This CDR3 spans 11 amino acids. Trimming took off 5 bases at V and 6 bases at J, with 8 bases between the two ends. CDR3 DNA: TGCAGCGTTACTCGCGGAAACATTCAGTACTTC. Its translation is CSVTRGNIQYF.

V gene TRBV5-5 combines with J gene TRBJ1-4; D not resolved. Germline CDR1 is SGHKS and CDR2 is YYEKEE (reference sequence). This CDR3 region has 14 residues. Between the trimmed V and J ends, which lost 4 bases and 0 bases, there was a span of 7 bases. The CDR3 here is CASSVHATNEKLFF. The CDR3 region has the DNA TGTGCCAGCAGCGTACACGCAACTAATGAAAAACTGTTTTTT. Supplemented by reference TRBV5-5 and TRBJ1-4, the full variable domain reads DAGVTQSPTHLIKTRGQQVTLRCSPISGHKSVSWYQQVLGQGPQFIFQYYEKEERGRGNFPDRFSARQFPNYSSELNVNALLLGDSALYLCASSVHATNEKLFFGSGTQLSVL.

This chain links TRBV2 with TRBJ1-5; D is perhaps TRBD1 (5 bases). Germline V gives CDR1 SNHLY, CDR2 FYNNEI. There are 17 residues in the CDR3. V dropped 6 bases and J dropped 1 base, with 19 bases sitting between them. The CDR3 region has the DNA TGTGCCAGCAGCCAACCGCCTAGGGGAGGCAGCAATCAGCCCCAGCATTTT. It is translated as CASSQPPRGGSNQPQHF.

This clone was counted only a few times. This chain uses TRBV9 with TRBJ2-2; 9 nucleotides agree with TRBD2. Germline CDR1 is SGDLS and CDR2 is YYNGEE. The CDR3 runs 18 residues. The ends lost 0 bases at V and 4 bases at J; junction bases unmatched: 10. CDR3 in amino acids: CASSVELASGNFTGELFF. The CDR3 nucleotides read TGTGCCAGCAGCGTAGAATTAGCTAGCGGGAATTTCACCGGGGAGCTGTTTTTT.

J is TRBJ1-1 and V is TRBV15; no reliable D call. Trimming took 3 bases from V and 6 from J, leaving 14 bases between them. Germline CDR1 reads LNHNV; CDR2 reads YYDKDF (reference sequence). The CDR3 loop spans 14 amino acids. The CDR3 region has the DNA TGTGCCACCAGCAGGAATGCGGGCCCCGCTGAAGCTTTCTTT. Protein sequence: CATSRNAGPAEAFF.